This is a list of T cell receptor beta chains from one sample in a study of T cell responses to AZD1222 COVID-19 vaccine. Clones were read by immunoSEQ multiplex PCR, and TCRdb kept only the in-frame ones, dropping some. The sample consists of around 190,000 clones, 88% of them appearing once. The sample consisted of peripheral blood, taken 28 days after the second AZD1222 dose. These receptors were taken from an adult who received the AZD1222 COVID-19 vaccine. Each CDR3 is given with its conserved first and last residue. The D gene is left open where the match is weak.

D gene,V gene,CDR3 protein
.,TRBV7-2,CASSSNGNNEKLFF
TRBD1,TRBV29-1,CSVGDRGSNQPQHF
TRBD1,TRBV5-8,CASSLGSGTGSTDTQYF
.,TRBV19,CASSLTGPTNTGELFF
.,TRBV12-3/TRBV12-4,CASSFHGSPLHF
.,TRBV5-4,CASSLRGNYGYTF
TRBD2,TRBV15,CATSRGGGDYNEQFF
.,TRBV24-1,CATSDSRTGRSYEQYF
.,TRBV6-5,CASSLFWGDEKLFF
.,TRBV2,CASSKGPRDTQYF
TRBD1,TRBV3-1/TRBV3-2,CASSQADRGRKAFF
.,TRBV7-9,CASSLGRSTYEQYF
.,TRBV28,CASSSRTDPRKLFF
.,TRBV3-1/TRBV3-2,CASSQSGRGETEKLFF
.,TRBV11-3,CASSLHAPGPKGSEQYF
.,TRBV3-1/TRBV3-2,CASSQGTVKGQPQHF
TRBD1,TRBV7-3,CASSLRQGLGELFF
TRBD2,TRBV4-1,CASSQEGRGGTDTQYF
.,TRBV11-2,CASTRRGRGTDTQYF
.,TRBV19,CASSIVGQGTEAFF